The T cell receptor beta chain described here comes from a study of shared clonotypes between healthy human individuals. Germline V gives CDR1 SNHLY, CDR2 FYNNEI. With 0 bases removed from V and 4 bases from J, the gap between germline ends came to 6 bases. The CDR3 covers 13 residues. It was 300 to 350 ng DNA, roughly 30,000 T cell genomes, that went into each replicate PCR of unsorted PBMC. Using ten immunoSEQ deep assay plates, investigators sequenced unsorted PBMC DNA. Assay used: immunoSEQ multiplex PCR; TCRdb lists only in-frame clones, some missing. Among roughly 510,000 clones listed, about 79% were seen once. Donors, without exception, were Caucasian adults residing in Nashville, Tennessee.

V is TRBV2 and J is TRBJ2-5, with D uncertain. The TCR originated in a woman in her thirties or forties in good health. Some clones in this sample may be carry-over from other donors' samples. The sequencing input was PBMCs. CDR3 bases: TGTGCCAGCAGTGAAGCGCTGTCAGAGACCCAGTACTTC. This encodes CASSEALSETQYF.